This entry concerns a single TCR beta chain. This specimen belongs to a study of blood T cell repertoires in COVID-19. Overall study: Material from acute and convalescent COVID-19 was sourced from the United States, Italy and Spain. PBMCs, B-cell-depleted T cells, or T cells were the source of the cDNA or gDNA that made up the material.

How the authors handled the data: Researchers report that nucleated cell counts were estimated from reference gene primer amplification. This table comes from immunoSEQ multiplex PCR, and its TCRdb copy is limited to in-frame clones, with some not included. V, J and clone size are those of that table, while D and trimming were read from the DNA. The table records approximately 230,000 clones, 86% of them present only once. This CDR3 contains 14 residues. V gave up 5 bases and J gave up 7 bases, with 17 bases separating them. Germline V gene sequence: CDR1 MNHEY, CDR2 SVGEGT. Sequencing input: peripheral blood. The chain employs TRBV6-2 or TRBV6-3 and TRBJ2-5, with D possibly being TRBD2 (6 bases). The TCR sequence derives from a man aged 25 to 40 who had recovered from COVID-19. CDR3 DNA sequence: TGTGCCAGCAGTCCCGGGACTTTGGGGGGGACCCAGTACTTC. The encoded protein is CASSPGTLGGTQYF.